The 7 T cell receptor beta chains listed next were all sequenced from one sample in a study of T cell responses to AZD1222 COVID-19 vaccine (TCRdb year 2021). Taken with the paper, the label for time point translates to: baseline before first vaccination. Library construction relied on the immunoSEQ multiplex PCR assay. TCRdb took this table from immuneACCESS and kept in-frame rearrangements with V and J called. Such tables lack part of the clones; where checked against another copy, unresolved V genes explain under half of the gap, and the rest is unexplained. The sample table records some 140,000 clones; 90% of these occur just once. The ten largest make up about 1.5% of the sample. Sequences were derived from peripheral blood, sampled on day 0 of AZD1222 vaccination. Receptors originate from an adult in good health.

The chain links TRBV4-1 to TRBJ2-7; maybe TRBD1 (5 bases). The CDR3 length is 15 residues. From germline, CDR1 is MGHRA and CDR2 YSYEKL. The V gene lost 1 base and the J gene lost 0 bases, with 10 bases spanning the gap. The chain's CDR3 is CASSQVYRSSYEQYF. The CDR3 nucleotides are TGCGCCAGCAGCCAAGTATACAGGAGCTCCTACGAGCAGTACTTC.

V usage is TRBV2 and J usage is TRBJ2-6, with D unresolved. The germline CDR1 and CDR2 sequences are SNHLY and FYNNEI. V lost 7 bases and J lost 2, with 12 bases in between. CDR3 size: 15 residues. The CDR3 DNA is TGTGCCAGCACCCGAAGGGAACCTGGGGCCAACGTCCTGACTTTC. Protein: CASTRREPGANVLTF.

This clone was seen just once. This sequence joins TRBV6-5 and TRBJ2-7, with D maybe TRBD1 (6 bases). The CDR3 has 15 amino acids. V was shortened by 4 bases and J by 2 bases, with 15 bases between the two germline ends. Germline-derived CDR1 and CDR2 are MNHEY and SVGAGI. The CDR3 coding sequence is TGTGCCAGCAGTTCTGTTTGGGGGCAGCCCTACGAGCAGTACTTC. Protein product: CASSSVWGQPYEQYF.

As DNA, the CDR3 is TGCGCCAGCAGCCAAGCCGGGACAGGGGGCACTGAAGCTTTCTTT. This translates into CASSQAGTGGTEAFF. The chain is built from TRBV4-1 and TRBJ1-1, with 11 bases identical to TRBD1. In germline, CDR1 is MGHRA, CDR2 YSYEKL. This CDR3 is built from 15 residues. Trimming took 1 base from V and 4 from J; bases not matched to a gene: 2.

The genes are TRBV2 and TRBJ1-1, with D maybe TRBD1 (5 bases). Germline V gene lookup returns CDR1 SNHLY and CDR2 FYNNEI. The germline V and J ends were trimmed by 7 bases and 4 bases, with 16 bases remaining between them. The CDR3 spans 14 residues. CDR3 amino acids: CASTIPQGPTEAFF. The CDR3 nucleotides are TGTGCCAGCACCATACCGCAGGGCCCCACTGAAGCTTTCTTT.

The V gene is TRBV15, the J gene TRBJ1-4; no clear D. The V gene's germline CDR1 is LNHNV and CDR2 YYDKDF (reference sequence). V lost 1 base to trimming and J lost 8 bases, with 11 bases between them. There are 14 residues in the CDR3. Written as DNA, the CDR3 is TGTGCCACCAGCAGAGCCTCTCCAAGCGAAAAACTGTTTTTT. It encodes CATSRASPSEKLFF.

The V gene is TRBV7-3, the J gene TRBJ1-2, with D unclear. Trimming removed 5 bases at V and 1 base at J, with 8 bases between. CDR1 and CDR2 from the germline V gene are SGHTA and FQGTGA. The CDR3 covers 13 residues. The CDR3 reads CASSPEGNYGYTF. The CDR3 DNA reads as TGTGCCAGCAGCCCCGAGGGTAACTATGGCTACACCTTC. The full variable domain, with the rest looked up from reference TRBV7-3 and TRBJ1-2, is GAGVSQTPSNKVTEKGKYVELRCDPISGHTALYWYRQSLGQGPEFLIYFQGTGAADDSGLPNDRFFAVRPEGSVSTLKIQRTERGDSAVYLCASSPEGNYGYTFGSGTRLTVV.